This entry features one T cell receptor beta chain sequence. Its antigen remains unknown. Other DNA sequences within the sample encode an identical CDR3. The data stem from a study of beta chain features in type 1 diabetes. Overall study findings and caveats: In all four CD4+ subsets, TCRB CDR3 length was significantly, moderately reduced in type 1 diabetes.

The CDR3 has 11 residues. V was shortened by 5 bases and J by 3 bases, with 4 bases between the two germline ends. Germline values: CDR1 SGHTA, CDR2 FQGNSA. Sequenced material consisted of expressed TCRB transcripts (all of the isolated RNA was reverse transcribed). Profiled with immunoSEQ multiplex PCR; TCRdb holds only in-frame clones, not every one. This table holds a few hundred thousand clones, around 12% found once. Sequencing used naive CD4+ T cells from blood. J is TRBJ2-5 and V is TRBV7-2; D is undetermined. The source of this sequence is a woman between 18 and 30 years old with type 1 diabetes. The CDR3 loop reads CASSPKETQYF. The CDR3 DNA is TGTGCCAGCAGCCCCAAAGAGACCCAGTACTTC.